The next 10 T cell receptor beta chains were all read from a single sample in a study of vaccination effects on CD4 cells after COVID-19. ViraFEST expansion of antigen-specific CD4+ T cells with viral peptide pools preceded sequencing. At the end of 9 to 11 days of culture, CD4+ T cells were isolated. The vaccine recipients had no prior SARS-CoV-2 infection, with negative nucleocapsid antibodies. The protocol was immunoSEQ multiplex PCR, while the TCRdb copy is restricted to in-frame clones and leaves out a portion. The data hold roughly 67,000 clones, with roughly 79% observed a single time. Antigen specificity for these receptors is unknown. Sequencing was performed on CD4+ T cells from PBMCs cultured with SARS-CoV-2 spike peptides, taken before COVID-19 vaccination. These receptors were collected from a human donor who received a COVID-19 vaccine.

The chain uses TRBV30 and TRBJ2-2; either TRBD1 or TRBD2 may fit D (5 bases each). The CDR3 is 15 residues long. Trimming took 4 bases from V and 0 from J, leaving 12 bases between them. CDR1 is GTSNPN and CDR2 is SVGIG in the germline V gene (reference sequence). CDR3 in DNA: TGTGCCTGGACTCCGGGGCAAACGAACACCGGGGAGCTGTTTTTT. It yields the protein CAWTPGQTNTGELFF.

The chain carries TRBV30 and TRBJ2-2; 8 bases fit TRBD1. With V trimmed by 5 bases and J by 1 base, 6 bases remained unmatched. This CDR3 has 15 residues. Per germline, CDR1 GTSNPN and CDR2 SVGIG (reference sequence). This chain's CDR3 is CAWEGGTGNTGELFF. The CDR3 region has the DNA TGTGCCTGGGAGGGTGGGACAGGGAACACCGGGGAGCTGTTTTTT.

This clone has only a few counts. V is TRBV7-9 and J is TRBJ1-3; D may be TRBD1 (5 bases). The CDR3 totals 15 residues. Trimming removed 6 bases from V and 4 bases from J, with 16 bases in between. The germline gives CDR1 SEHNR, CDR2 FQNEAQ (reference sequence). In DNA, the CDR3 is TGTGCCAGCAGTCGAGACCAGGGCCGAGGAAACACCATATATTTT. Its protein is CASSRDQGRGNTIYF. The full variable domain, rest sourced from reference TRBV7-9 and TRBJ1-3, is DTGVSQNPRHKITKRGQNVTFRCDPISEHNRLYWYRQTLGQGPEFLTYFQNEAQLEKSRLLSDRFSAERPKGSFSTLEIQRTEQGDSAMYLCASSRDQGRGNTIYFGEGSWLTVV.

This sequence joins TRBV7-2 and TRBJ1-6; TRBD1 is a possible D gene (5 bases). CDR1 is SGHTA, CDR2 FQGNSA, per germline. This CDR3 comprises 14 residues. Trimming took off 0 bases at V and 9 bases at J, with 9 bases between the two ends. CDR3 in amino acids: CASSLASGVSPLHF. The DNA of the CDR3 is TGTGCCAGCAGCTTAGCTTCGGGGGTTTCACCCCTCCACTTT.

CDR3 residues: CASSQQGGGNYGYTF. The CDR3 bases are TGTGCCAGCAGCCAGCAGGGGGGGGGAAACTATGGCTACACCTTC. This chain joins TRBV7-2 and TRBJ1-2; 7 bases map to TRBD1. V dropped 5 bases and J dropped 2; count of bases not matched to a gene: 8. Per the germline V gene, CDR1 is SGHTA and CDR2 is FQGNSA. The CDR3 is 15 amino acids.

This clone was detected a few times. The CDR3 loop reads CASSLEPGQGDGYTF. CDR3 DNA sequence: TGTGCCAGCAGCCTGGAGCCGGGACAGGGAGATGGCTACACCTTC. The chain is built from TRBV7-2 and TRBJ1-2; 9 nucleotides agree with TRBD1. Looked up from germline, CDR1 is SGHTA and CDR2 is FQGNSA. The CDR3 is 15 residues long. Trimming removed 5 bases from V and 6 bases from J; junction bases left unmatched: 10.

This CDR3 is CASSLAGGNSGNTIYF. Written as DNA, the CDR3 is TGCGCCAGCAGCTTGGCCGGGGGGAACTCTGGAAACACCATATATTTT. This chain links TRBV5-1 with TRBJ1-3; a weak D match, TRBD1 (5 bases). The V end lost 0 bases, the J end lost 0 bases, and 10 bases lay between the germline ends. Germline V gene data show CDR1 as SGHRS and CDR2 as YFSETQ. CDR3 length equals 16 residues. Full variable domain (missing parts from reference TRBV5-1 and TRBJ1-3): KAGVTQTPRYLIKTRGQQVTLSCSPISGHRSVSWYQQTPGQGLQFLFEYFSETQRNKGNFPGRFSGRQFSNSRSEMNVSTLELGDSALYLCASSLAGGNSGNTIYFGEGSWLTVV.

This clone was counted a single time. Other DNA sequences in this specimen translate into the identical CDR3. The CDR3 coding sequence is TGTGCCAGCAGCGTTGTGGGGGGTAGCACAGATACGCAGTATTTT. As protein: CASSVVGGSTDTQYF. The chain combines TRBV9 with TRBJ2-3, with a weak D call TRBD2 (6 bases). The germline V gene has CDR1 SGDLS and CDR2 YYNGEE. V lost 2 bases and J lost 0, with 10 bases in between. There are 15 residues in the CDR3.

V usage is TRBV14 and J usage is TRBJ1-5; tentative D call: TRBD1 (5 bases). The V end lost 1 base, the J end lost 4 bases, and 11 bases lay between the germline ends. Germline V gene lookup returns CDR1 SGHDN and CDR2 FVKESK. This CDR3 is built from 15 residues. The CDR3 region is CASSQGAGSNQPQHF. DNA for the CDR3: TGTGCCAGCAGCCAAGGGGCAGGGAGTAATCAGCCCCAGCATTTT.

The V gene is TRBV18, the J gene TRBJ1-2; maybe TRBD1 (6 bases). Germline CDR1 KGHSH, CDR2 LQKENI. With 2 bases removed from V and 3 bases from J, the gap between germline ends came to 10 bases. The length of the CDR3 is 14 residues. In nucleotides, the CDR3 is TGTGCCAGCTCACCAGCGGGGGGCGACTATGGCTACACCTTC. Amino acids: CASSPAGGDYGYTF.